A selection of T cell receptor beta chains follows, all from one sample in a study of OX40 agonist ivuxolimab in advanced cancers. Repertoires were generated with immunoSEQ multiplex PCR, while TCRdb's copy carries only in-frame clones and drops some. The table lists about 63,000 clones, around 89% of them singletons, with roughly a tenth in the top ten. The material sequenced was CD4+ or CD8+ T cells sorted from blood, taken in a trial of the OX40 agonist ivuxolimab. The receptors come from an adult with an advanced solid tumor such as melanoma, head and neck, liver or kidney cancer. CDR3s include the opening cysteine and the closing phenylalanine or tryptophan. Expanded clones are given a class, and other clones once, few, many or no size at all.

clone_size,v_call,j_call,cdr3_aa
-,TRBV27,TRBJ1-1,CASIRGTEAFF
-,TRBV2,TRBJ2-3,CASSQDTQYF
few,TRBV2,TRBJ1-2,CASSEDRAPDGYTF
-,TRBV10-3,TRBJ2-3,CAIGTSGSRDTQYF
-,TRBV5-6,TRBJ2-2,CASSYRTGAIPGELFF
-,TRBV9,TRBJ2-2,CASSARWDYLTGELFF
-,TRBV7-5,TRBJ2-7,CARIRTGAREQYF
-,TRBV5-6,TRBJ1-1,CASSSRAEAFF
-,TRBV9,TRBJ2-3,CASSVGTGDSTDTQYF
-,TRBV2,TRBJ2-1,CASRGGSSYNEQFF
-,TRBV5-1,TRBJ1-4,CASKTTGTGPEKLFF
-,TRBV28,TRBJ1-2,CASSLDPNYGYTF
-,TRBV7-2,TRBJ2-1,CASSLALGGPYNEQFF
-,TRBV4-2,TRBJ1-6,CASSPPLFVESPLHF
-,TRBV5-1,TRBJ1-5,CASSLGPGGEPQHF
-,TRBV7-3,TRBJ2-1,CASSLQSTGYNEQFF
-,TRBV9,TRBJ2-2,CASSPRDRGELFF
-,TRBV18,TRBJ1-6,CASSSGTANNSPLHF
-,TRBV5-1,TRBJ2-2,CASSLVTGMGELFF
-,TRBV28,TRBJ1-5,CASSLRQGAYQPQHF
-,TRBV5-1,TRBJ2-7,CASSRSYEQYF
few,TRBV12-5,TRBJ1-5,CASGLGQHQPQHF
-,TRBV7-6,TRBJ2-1,CASSLGLAGSEQFF
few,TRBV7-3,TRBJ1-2,CASSLGDPTVYGYTF
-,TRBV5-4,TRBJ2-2,CASSSRTSGRRSTGELFF
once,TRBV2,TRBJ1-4,CASSARAREANEKLFF
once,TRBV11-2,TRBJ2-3,CASSWEAGGPYTQYF
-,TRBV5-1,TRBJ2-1,CASSFEGGLSSNEQFF
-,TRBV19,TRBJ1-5,CASSIDGRASSRNQPQHF
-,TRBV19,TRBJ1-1,CASSNFLRWGGNTEAFF
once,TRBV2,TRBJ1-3,CASTRSGGNTIYF
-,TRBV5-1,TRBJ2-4,CASSLVSSGRAKNIQYF
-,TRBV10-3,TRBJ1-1,CAICWGWNTEAFF
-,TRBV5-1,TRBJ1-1,CASSPGRGGVMNTEAFF
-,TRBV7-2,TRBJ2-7,CASSYSGGYEQYF
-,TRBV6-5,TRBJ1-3,CASSRAFSGNTIYF
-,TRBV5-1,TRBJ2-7,CASSTTGTGTERYF
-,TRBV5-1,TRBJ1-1,CASSLFRTNTEAFF
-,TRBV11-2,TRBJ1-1,CASSFRGQPSTEAFF
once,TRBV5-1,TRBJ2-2,CASTGGNTGELFF
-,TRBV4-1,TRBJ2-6,CASSQGIRRGANVLTF
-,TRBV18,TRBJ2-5,CASSPLIGETQYF
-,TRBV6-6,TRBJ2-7,CASSLAVSYEQYF
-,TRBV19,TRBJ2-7,CASSTLRTRDRAEQYF
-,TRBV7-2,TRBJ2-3,CASSLSVDTQYF
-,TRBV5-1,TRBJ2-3,CASSLSGGTDTQYF
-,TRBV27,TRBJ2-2,CASSVPGQGRWELFF
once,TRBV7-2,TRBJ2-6,CASSPQGGSGANVLTF
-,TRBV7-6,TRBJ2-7,CASSPQTRTGSEQYF
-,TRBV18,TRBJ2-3,CASSPELSTDTQYF
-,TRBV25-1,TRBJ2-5,CASSDSGGRETQYF
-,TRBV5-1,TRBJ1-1,CASSLGASTEAFF
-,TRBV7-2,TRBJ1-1,CASSLDRGGTEGF
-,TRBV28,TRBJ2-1,CASSLVSSGKNEQFF
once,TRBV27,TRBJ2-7,CASSPSVSYEQYF